Listed here are 32 T cell receptor beta chains from one sample, sequenced in a study of blood T cells in healthy people across ages. The second PCR ran roughly 6 to 11 cycles with a sample-barcoded 5' primer and J-beta primers. TCRdb re-called the 5' RACE reads with MiXCR, one entry per CDR3 protein. The table includes 650,000 to 700,000 distinct CDR3 sequences, more than 45% detected once. The sequencing sample was made of blood. The origin of the receptors is a woman of 80 years or more in good health.

This clonotype was seen many times. The V and J genes are TRBV20-1 and TRBJ2-1; possibly TRBD2 for D (6 bases). The V end lost 1 base, the J end lost 4 bases, and 17 bases lay between the germline ends. Germline CDR1 and CDR2: DFQATT and SNEGSKA (reference sequence). CDR3 length: 16 amino acids. The CDR3 reads CSARAPITSKYNEQFF. The CDR3 DNA is TGCAGTGCTAGAGCCCCCATTACTAGCAAATACAATGAGCAGTTCTTC.

The chain has TRBV29-1 and TRBJ2-5; possible D gene TRBD1, 5 bases. From germline, CDR1 is SQVTM and CDR2 ANQGSEA. The CDR3 has 12 amino acids. V lost 8 bases to trimming and J lost 4 bases, with 14 bases between them. The CDR3 DNA reads TGCAGCTTTGCTGGGGCTACAGAGACCCAGTACTTC. Protein sequence: CSFAGATETQYF. Complete variable domain (other parts from reference TRBV29-1 and TRBJ2-5): SAVISQKPSRDICQRGTSLTIQCQVDSQVTMMFWYRQQPGQSLTLIATANQGSEATYESGFVIDKFPISRPNLTFSTLTVSNMSPEDSSIYLCSFAGATETQYFGPGTRLLVL.

This clonotype was counted ten times or more. The chain uses TRBV2 and TRBJ2-7; D uncertain. The ends were cut back, 7 bases at V and 0 bases at J, with 13 bases in the middle. The CDR3 has 14 amino acids. Germline CDR1 and CDR2: SNHLY and FYNNEI. In DNA form, the CDR3 reads TGTGCCAGCAACTCCAGGTTAGGCTCCTACGAGCAGTACTTC. It encodes CASNSRLGSYEQYF.

This clonotype was counted many times. The rearrangement links TRBV7-2 to TRBJ1-2, with D unclear. Germline lookup yields CDR1 SGHTA and CDR2 FQGNSA. The CDR3 runs to 11 residues. The V end was cut by 2 bases, the J end by 2 bases, with 0 bases between. This chain's CDR3 is CASSLNYGYTF. In DNA, the CDR3 is TGTGCCAGCAGCTTAAACTATGGCTACACCTTC.

This clonotype was detected a few times. With a much larger clone just one base away, this may be a read error. V is TRBV10-2 and J is TRBJ2-7; 8 bases agree with TRBD2. Germline V gives CDR1 WSHSY, CDR2 SAAADI. Trimming took 3 bases from V and 6 from J; bases not matched to a gene: 7. This CDR3 contains 14 residues. CDR3 residues: CASSERAGEPEQYF. For the CDR3, the DNA is TGCGCCAGCAGTGAAAGAGCGGGAGAACCCGAGCAGTACTTC.

This clonotype showed up many times. The V call is TRBV7-9, the J call TRBJ2-7, with D tentatively TRBD2 (6 bases). The CDR3 sequence is 14 residues long. The V and J ends lost 3 bases and 2 bases respectively, with 11 bases between them. Germline assignment: CDR1 SEHNR and CDR2 FQNEAQ (reference sequence). The CDR3 protein is CASSFAGLTYEQYF. CDR3 sequence (DNA): TGTGCCAGCAGCTTTGCGGGACTCACCTACGAGCAGTACTTC. Full variable domain (outside the CDR3, taken from reference TRBV7-9 and TRBJ2-7): DTGVSQNPRHKITKRGQNVTFRCDPISEHNRLYWYRQTLGQGPEFLTYFQNEAQLEKSRLLSDRFSAERPKGSFSTLEIQRTEQGDSAMYLCASSFAGLTYEQYFGPGTRLTVT.

This clonotype was found a few times. A much larger clone differs by one base, so this may be a read error. CDR3 in DNA: TGTGCCAGCAGTGTGAGGGGGGCAGCCTACGAGCAGTACTTC. The encoded protein is CASSVRGAAYEQYF. The chain has TRBV28 and TRBJ2-7, with D perhaps matching TRBD1 or TRBD2 (6 bases each). Germline V lookup: CDR1 MDHEN, CDR2 SYDVKM. This CDR3 region has 14 residues. V was pared by 5 bases and J by 2 bases, with 13 bases between.

Turning to this clonotype: This may be a read error, as it is one base from a much larger clone. This chain connects TRBV5-1 to TRBJ1-5; the D is unclear. Germline CDR1 is SGHRS and CDR2 is YFSETQ. The CDR3 spans 13 residues. CDR3: CAISLFGNQPQHF. The CDR3 DNA reads TGCGCCATCAGCTTGTTCGGCAATCAGCCCCAGCATTTT.

Details on this clonotype: This clone may be a read error of a much larger clone one base away. This chain uses TRBV3-1 with TRBJ2-1, with D uncertain. The CDR3 contains 14 residues. V was shortened by 1 base and J by 5 bases, with 9 bases between the two germline ends. The germline CDR1 and CDR2 sequences are LGHDT and YNNKEL (reference sequence). CDR3 protein: CASSQGYEDNEQFF. The CDR3 DNA sequence: TGTGCCAGCAGCCAAGGGTACGAGGACAATGAGCAGTTCTTC.

This clonotype was counted a single time. This chain links TRBV4-2 with TRBJ2-5; unclear D gene. The end of the DNA fits TRBJ2-7 better, so the J call may be wrong. Germline loops: CDR1 LGHNA, CDR2 YNFKEQ. The CDR3 spans 15 residues. This CDR3 is CASSQVQSSVHEQYF. The CDR3 bases are TGTGCCAGCAGCCAAGTCCAGAGTTCCGTCCACGAGCAGTACTTC.

J is TRBJ2-1 and V is TRBV7-3; perhaps TRBD1 as D (6 bases). The J call may be incorrect, as the DNA end agrees better with TRBJ2-7. The CDR3 contains 15 residues. Germline lookup yields CDR1 SGHTA and CDR2 FQGTGA. Here the CDR3 DNA reads TGTGCCAGCAGCCCAGGGGCGAGCTCCTACAATGAGCAGTACTTC. It is translated as CASSPGASSYNEQYF.

There are many counts of this clonotype. This chain connects TRBV4-1 to TRBJ2-1; perhaps TRBD2 as D (5 bases). V lost 1 base and J lost 0, with 16 bases in between. CDR1 is MGHRA, CDR2 YSYEKL, per germline. The CDR3 sequence is 18 residues long. CDR3 nucleotides: TGCGCCAGCAGCCAAGCGGGGATCGGAGGATACTCCTACAATGAGCAGTTCTTC. Translation: CASSQAGIGGYSYNEQFF.

In the case of this clonotype: This may arise from a read error, as a much more abundant clone is one base away. The V call is TRBV28, the J call TRBJ2-1; the D call may be TRBD1 or TRBD2 (5 bases each). The CDR3 runs 16 residues. Per germline, CDR1 MDHEN and CDR2 SYDVKM. CDR3 amino acids: CASSLPGPGSYNERFF. For the CDR3, the DNA is TGTGCCAGCAGTTTACCGGGGCCCGGCTCCTACAATGAGCGGTTCTTC.

The chain is built from TRBV20-1 and TRBJ2-1, with no clear D. Germline V lookup: CDR1 DFQATT, CDR2 SNEGSKA (reference sequence). V was trimmed by 6 bases and J by 5 bases, leaving 14 bases between them. The CDR3 runs 13 residues. CDR3: CSAPNPRNNEQFF. CDR3 in DNA: TGCAGTGCGCCAAACCCACGAAACAATGAGCAGTTCTTC.

This clonotype occurred many times. V and J are TRBV6-5 and TRBJ2-3, with D uncertain. Germline V lookup: CDR1 MNHEY, CDR2 SVGAGI. CDR3 length equals 14 residues. Trimming took off 4 bases at V and 2 bases at J, with 10 bases between the two ends. The CDR3 nucleotides are TGTGCCAGCAGTTTATGGCCGTACACAGATACGCAGTATTTT. Protein product: CASSLWPYTDTQYF.

V usage is TRBV6-5 and J usage is TRBJ2-1; 12 nucleotides match TRBD2. The CDR3 sequence is 16 residues long. Looked up from germline, CDR1 is MNHEY and CDR2 is SVGAGI. Trimming at V came to 4 bases and at J to 5 bases, leaving 6 bases not matched to a gene. CDR3 DNA: TGTGCCAGCAGTTGGACAACTAGCGGGGGGAACAATGAGCAGTTCTTC. It translates to CASSWTTSGGNNEQFF.

This clonotype came up many times. The CDR3 bases are TGTGCCAGCAGCCAAGGACACCAAGAGACCCAGTACTTC. Amino acids: CASSQGHQETQYF. The J gene is TRBJ2-5, the V gene TRBV3-1; D not certain. The V gene's germline CDR1 is LGHDT and CDR2 YNNKEL (reference sequence). The germline V and J ends were trimmed by 1 base and 0 bases, with 3 bases remaining between them. The CDR3 is 13 residues long.

In the case of this clonotype: This may stem from a read error, because a much larger clone lies one nucleotide away. The gene calls are TRBV7-2 and TRBJ2-1; tentative D call: TRBD1 (6 bases). CDR3 length equals 17 residues. V was clipped by 5 bases and J by 2 bases, with 19 bases between them. Per germline, CDR1 SGHTA and CDR2 FQGNSA. CDR3 nucleotide sequence: TGTGCCAGCAGCCAAACACAGGGAATGCGCCCCTACAATGAGCAGTTCTTC. Encoded protein: CASSQTQGMRPYNEQFF.

The table lists this clonotype with a few counts. The CDR3 region is CASSLVQAQIRQETQYF. The CDR3 DNA is TGTGCCAGCAGCTTAGTTCAGGCGCAAATCCGCCAAGAGACCCAGTACTTC. The chain is built from TRBV11-2 and TRBJ2-5; no firm D call. From germline, CDR1 is SGHAT and CDR2 FQNNGV. V dropped 1 base and J dropped 1 base, with 16 bases sitting between them. The CDR3 length is 17 residues.

This clonotype occurred many times. This sequence joins TRBV20-1 and TRBJ2-3, with D perhaps matching TRBD1 (7 bases). Trimming took 3 bases from V and 3 from J, leaving 16 bases between them. Germline assignment: CDR1 DFQATT and CDR2 SNEGSKA (reference sequence). The CDR3 is 15 residues long. The CDR3 DNA reads TGCAGTGCTAGTGTCCCCAGGGGGGATACAGATACGCAGTATTTT. Amino acids: CSASVPRGDTDTQYF.

Comments on this clonotype: Just one base apart from a much larger clone, this may be a read error. The chain employs TRBV24-1 and TRBJ2-2; 11 nucleotides align to TRBD2. Germline CDR1 is KGHDR and CDR2 is SFDVKD. The CDR3 covers 16 residues. The chain's CDR3 is CGTIRPSGRLTGELFF. The DNA for the CDR3 is TGTGGCACCATCCGACCTAGCGGGAGGCTCACCGGGGAGCTGTTTTTT.

This clonotype has only a few counts. The genes are TRBV29-1 and TRBJ1-1, with no clear D. V was clipped by 3 bases and J by 6 bases, with 11 bases between them. Germline V gene sequence: CDR1 SQVTM, CDR2 ANQGSEA. The CDR3 has 12 residues. The CDR3 nucleotides read TGCAGCGTTGATGTAACCGGCTCTGAAGCTTTCTTT. The encoded protein is CSVDVTGSEAFF.

The V and J genes are TRBV29-1 and TRBJ1-4; possible D gene TRBD1, 5 bases. V was clipped by 5 bases and J by 3 bases, with 13 bases between them. The CDR3 consists of 14 residues. Germline values: CDR1 SQVTM, CDR2 ANQGSEA. This CDR3 reads CSVKSGTANEKLFF. CDR3 bases: TGCAGCGTTAAATCCGGGACGGCTAATGAAAAACTGTTTTTT. Supplemented by reference TRBV29-1 and TRBJ1-4, the full variable domain reads SAVISQKPSRDICQRGTSLTIQCQVDSQVTMMFWYRQQPGQSLTLIATANQGSEATYESGFVIDKFPISRPNLTFSTLTVSNMSPEDSSIYLCSVKSGTANEKLFFGSGTQLSVL.

This clonotype was counted only a few times. This sequence joins TRBV5-1 and TRBJ1-5; D ambiguous. V was clipped by 1 base and J by 9 bases, with 17 bases between them. This CDR3 region has 15 residues. Germline V gene sequence: CDR1 SGHRS, CDR2 YFSETQ. The CDR3 sequence: CASSLLPGQEWPQHF. The CDR3 DNA sequence: TGCGCCAGCAGCTTGCTTCCAGGCCAGGAGTGGCCCCAGCATTTT.

About this clonotype itself: One end of the junction varies from germline; a read error may be responsible. The chain is built from TRBV7-9 and TRBJ2-1, with TRBD2 as a possible D gene (5 bases). CDR1 is SEHNR and CDR2 is FQNEAQ in the germline V gene (reference sequence). The CDR3 is made up of 17 amino acids. The CDR3 DNA is TGTGCCGGCAGCTTAGTTGTTACGGGGTACTCCTACAATGAGCAGTTCTTC. Translated, it gives CAGSLVVTGYSYNEQFF.

The chain carries TRBV4-3 and TRBJ2-7; the D call may be TRBD1 or TRBD2 (5 bases each). Germline assignment: CDR1 LGHNA and CDR2 YSLEER. The CDR3 loop spans 16 amino acids. V lost 0 bases to trimming and J lost 3 bases, with 15 bases between them. The CDR3 loop reads CASSQDPQGDYYEQYF. The CDR3 nucleotides are TGCGCCAGCAGCCAAGACCCCCAGGGTGACTACTACGAGCAGTACTTC.

In its sample, this clonotype was seen many times. The V gene is TRBV20-1, the J gene TRBJ2-3; maybe TRBD2 (6 bases). The V gene lost 3 bases and the J gene lost 0 bases, with 13 bases spanning the gap. The CDR3 runs to 15 residues. Germline assignment: CDR1 DFQATT and CDR2 SNEGSKA (reference sequence). As DNA, the CDR3 is TGCAGTGCTAGTGCCCCGGGAGTAAGCACAGATACGCAGTATTTT. This encodes CSASAPGVSTDTQYF.

V is TRBV28 and J is TRBJ1-2; TRBD1 matches at 8 bases. Germline assignment: CDR1 MDHEN and CDR2 SYDVKM. This CDR3 comprises 19 residues. V lost 3 bases and J lost 4; bases outside the gene matches: 19. In nucleotides, the CDR3 is TGTGCCAGCAGTTTCAACCATATGCCAGCGGGACAGGCTTTCTATGGCTACACCTTC. It translates to CASSFNHMPAGQAFYGYTF.

This clonotype was counted many times. This rearrangement joins TRBV2 to TRBJ2-7; D is ambiguous. The V end lost 7 bases, the J end lost 0 bases, and 13 bases lay between the germline ends. From germline, CDR1 is SNHLY and CDR2 FYNNEI. This CDR3 spans 14 amino acids. This CDR3 is CASKSGRSSYEQYF. The CDR3 DNA reads TGTGCCAGCAAATCCGGACGGAGCTCCTACGAGCAGTACTTC. The whole variable domain, remainder taken from reference TRBV2 and TRBJ2-7, is EPEVTQTPSHQVTQMGQEVILRCVPISNHLYFYWYRQILGQKVEFLVSFYNNEISEKSEIFDDQFSVERPDGSNFTLKIRSTKLEDSAMYFCASKSGRSSYEQYFGPGTRLTVT.

This clonotype was seen a single time. This rearrangement joins TRBV29-1 to TRBJ1-1; D gene uncertain. V gave up 5 bases and J gave up 0 bases, with 10 bases separating them. CDR1 and CDR2 from the germline V gene are SQVTM and ANQGSEA. CDR3 length: 13 amino acids. The CDR3 nucleotides are TGCAGCGTTCAGGATATCATGAACACTGAAGCTTTCTTT. It yields the protein CSVQDIMNTEAFF. The full variable domain, rest sourced from reference TRBV29-1 and TRBJ1-1, is SAVISQKPSRDICQRGTSLTIQCQVDSQVTMMFWYRQQPGQSLTLIATANQGSEATYESGFVIDKFPISRPNLTFSTLTVSNMSPEDSSIYLCSVQDIMNTEAFFGQGTRLTVV.

A word on this clonotype: This may stem from a read error, because a much larger clone lies one nucleotide away. This chain links TRBV29-1 with TRBJ2-3; D not certain. This CDR3 is built from 13 residues. Germline values: CDR1 SQVTM, CDR2 ANQGSEA. Trimming shortened V by 3 bases and J by 4 bases, and 11 bases separated the two germline ends. The CDR3 DNA reads TGCAGCGTTGAGGCTGAATCGTCAGATACGCAGTATTTT. This encodes CSVEAESSDTQYF.

The chain recombines TRBV28 with TRBJ2-7; the D gene could be TRBD1 or TRBD2 (5 bases each). This CDR3 is built from 14 residues. Looked up from germline, CDR1 is MDHEN and CDR2 is SYDVKM. V gave up 10 bases and J gave up 2 bases, with 18 bases separating them. In DNA form, the CDR3 reads TGTGCCACCTGCGCAGGGACGCGGACCTACGAGCAGTACTTC. Residues: CATCAGTRTYEQYF. The entire variable domain, with the rest obtained from reference TRBV28 and TRBJ2-7, is as follows: DVKVTQSSRYLVKRTGEKVFLECVQDMDHENMFWYRQDPGLGLRLIYFSYDVKMKEKGDIPEGYSVSREKKERFSLILESASTNQTSMYLCATCAGTRTYEQYFGPGTRLTVT.